This T cell receptor beta chain is from a study of cytomegalovirus exposure and HLA in healthy donors. Study overall: A previous analysis identified more than 100 million unique TCR beta sequences derived from 180 million or so T cells.

Trimming stripped 1 base from V and 8 bases from J, with 14 bases between. This CDR3 comprises 14 residues. Germline CDR1 is SGHDN and CDR2 is FVKESK. Regarding this clone: No antigen is known for it.

With 60 Vbeta and 13 Jbeta primers, the PCR was carried out. This table comes from immunoSEQ multiplex PCR, and its TCRdb copy is limited to in-frame clones, with some not included. The data contain 150,000 to 200,000 clones, under 85% of them singletons. Points from the study as a whole: In vitro assays verified that a few CMV-associated chains recognized CMV antigens specifically. From TCR beta sequences, most subjects' HLA-A and HLA-B alleles were reportedly predicted accurately. The study designated fewer than 200 TCR beta chains cytomegalovirus-associated.

The sequence derives from a human donor in good health. The chain is built from TRBV14 and TRBJ1-2, with D unclear. Material for sequencing was PBMCs. The chain's CDR3 is CASSQGGGGGGYTF. The CDR3 DNA sequence: TGTGCCAGCAGCCAAGGAGGAGGAGGCGGCGGCTACACCTTC.